A single sample gave rise to the 5 T cell receptor beta chains below, sequenced in a study of blood T cell repertoires in COVID-19. Here immunoSEQ multiplex PCR was the method, and the copy in TCRdb shows in-frame clones only, minus some. The data contain roughly 160,000 clones, 80% to 90% of them singletons. Material: peripheral blood. The receptors were gathered from a woman in her sixties or seventies with COVID-19, enrolled during active disease.

The genes are TRBV19 and TRBJ2-7; tentatively, D is TRBD1 (6 bases). V shed 0 bases and J shed 6 bases, with 12 bases lying between them. This CDR3 is 14 amino acids long. The V gene's germline CDR1 is LNHDA and CDR2 SQIVND (reference sequence). This chain's CDR3 is CASSIEGARGEQYF. The CDR3, as DNA: TGTGCCAGTAGTATAGAGGGGGCAAGGGGCGAGCAGTACTTC. Based on the CDR3 plus reference TRBV19 and TRBJ2-7, the full variable domain is DGGITQSPKYLFRKEGQNVTLSCEQNLNHDAMYWYRQDPGQGLRLIYYSQIVNDFQKGDIAEGYSVSREKKESFPLTVTSAQKNPTAFYLCASSIEGARGEQYFGPGTRLTVT.

V and J are TRBV6-5 and TRBJ2-7; D is unresolved. The CDR3 length is 11 residues. Trimming left V 5 bases short and J 11 bases short, with 13 bases between. CDR1 MNHEY and CDR2 SVGAGI come from the germline V gene. The CDR3 loop reads CASSNGAPKYF. In nucleotides, the CDR3 is TGTGCCAGCAGTAATGGAGCACCGAAGTACTTC.

The chain recombines TRBV19 with TRBJ2-7, with TRBD2 identical over 8 bases. CDR1 is LNHDA, CDR2 SQIVND, per germline (reference sequence). J lost 4 bases, V lost 6 bases, and 14 bases had no gene match. The CDR3 totals 16 residues. The CDR3 DNA follows: TGTGCCAGTAGAGGAACGGGGGGGAGATCGGAATACGAGCAGTACTTC. Translating it yields CASRGTGGRSEYEQYF.

V and J are TRBV7-9 and TRBJ1-2, with a weak D call TRBD1 (6 bases). Trimming pared 5 bases from V and 4 bases from J, leaving 8 bases between. This CDR3 has 12 amino acids. The germline V gene has CDR1 SEHNR and CDR2 FQNEAQ (reference sequence). The DNA for the CDR3 is TGTGCCAGCAGCCTGGACAGCTATGGCTACACCTTC. This codes for CASSLDSYGYTF.

The CDR3 DNA sequence: TGTGCCAGCAGCTTAGTAGGGACTAGCGGGGGCCTAAACACCGGGGAGCTGTTTTTT. Protein product: CASSLVGTSGGLNTGELFF. This chain uses TRBV7-2 with TRBJ2-2; TRBD2 aligns across 14 bases. The CDR3 is 19 residues long. The germline CDR1 and CDR2 sequences are SGHTA and FQGNSA. The junction had 6 bases not matched to a gene; V was cut back by 1 base and J by 2 bases.